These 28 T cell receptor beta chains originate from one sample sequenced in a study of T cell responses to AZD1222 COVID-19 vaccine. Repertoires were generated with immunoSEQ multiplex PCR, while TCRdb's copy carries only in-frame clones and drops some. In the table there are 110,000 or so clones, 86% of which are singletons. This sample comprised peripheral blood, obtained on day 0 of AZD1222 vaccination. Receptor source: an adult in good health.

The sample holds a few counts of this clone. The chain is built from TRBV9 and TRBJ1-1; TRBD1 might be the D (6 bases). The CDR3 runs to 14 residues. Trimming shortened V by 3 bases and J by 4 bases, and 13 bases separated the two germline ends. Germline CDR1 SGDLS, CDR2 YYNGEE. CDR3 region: CASSAYRAGTEAFF. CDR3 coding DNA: TGTGCCAGCAGCGCCTACAGGGCGGGCACTGAAGCTTTCTTT.

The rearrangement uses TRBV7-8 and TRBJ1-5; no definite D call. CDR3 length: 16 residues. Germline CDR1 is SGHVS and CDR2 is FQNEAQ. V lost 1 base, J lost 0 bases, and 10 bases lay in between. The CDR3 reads CASSLEGRNSNQPQHF. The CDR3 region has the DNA TGTGCCAGCAGCTTAGAGGGCAGAAATAGCAATCAGCCCCAGCATTTT.

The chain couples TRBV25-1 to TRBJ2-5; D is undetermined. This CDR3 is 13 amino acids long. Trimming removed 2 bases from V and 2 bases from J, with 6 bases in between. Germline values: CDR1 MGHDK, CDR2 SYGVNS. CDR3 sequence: CASSEGGQETQYF. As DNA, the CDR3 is TGTGCCAGCAGTGAAGGTGGGCAAGAGACCCAGTACTTC.

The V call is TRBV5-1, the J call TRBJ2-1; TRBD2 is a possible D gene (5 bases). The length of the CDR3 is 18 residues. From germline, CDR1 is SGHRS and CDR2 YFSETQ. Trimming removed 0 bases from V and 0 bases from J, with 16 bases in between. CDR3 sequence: CASSLALPGKSSYNEQFF. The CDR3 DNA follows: TGCGCCAGCAGCTTGGCTCTACCCGGGAAGAGCTCCTACAATGAGCAGTTCTTC.

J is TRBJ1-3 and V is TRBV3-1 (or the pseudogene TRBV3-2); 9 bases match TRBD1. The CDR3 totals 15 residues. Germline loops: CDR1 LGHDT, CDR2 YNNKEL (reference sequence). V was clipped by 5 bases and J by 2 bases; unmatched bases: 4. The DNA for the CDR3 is TGTGCCAGCAGCACACGGACAGGGGCTGGAAACACCATATATTTT. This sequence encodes CASSTRTGAGNTIYF.

This CDR3 reads CASSIDRGFNEKLFF. DNA for the CDR3: TGTGCCAGCAGTATCGACAGGGGGTTTAATGAAAAACTGTTTTTT. V gene TRBV2 combines with J gene TRBJ1-4; 9 positions match TRBD1. Germline CDR1 reads SNHLY; CDR2 reads FYNNEI. V lost 5 bases to trimming and J lost 4 bases; unmatched junction nucleotides: 5. CDR3 length: 15 residues.

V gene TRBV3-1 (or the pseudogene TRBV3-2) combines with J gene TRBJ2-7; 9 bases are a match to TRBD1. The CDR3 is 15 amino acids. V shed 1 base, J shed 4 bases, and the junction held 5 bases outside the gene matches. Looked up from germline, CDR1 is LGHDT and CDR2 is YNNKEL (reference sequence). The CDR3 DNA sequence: TGTGCCAGCAGCCAAGCCGGGACAGGGTCATACGAGCAGTACTTC. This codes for CASSQAGTGSYEQYF.

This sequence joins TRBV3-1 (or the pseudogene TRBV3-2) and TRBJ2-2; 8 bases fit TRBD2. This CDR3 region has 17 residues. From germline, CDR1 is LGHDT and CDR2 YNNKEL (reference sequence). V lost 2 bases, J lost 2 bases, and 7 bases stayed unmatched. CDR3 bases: TGTGCCAGCAGCCAAACCCCGGGACTAGGCAACACCGGGGAGCTGTTTTTT. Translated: CASSQTPGLGNTGELFF.

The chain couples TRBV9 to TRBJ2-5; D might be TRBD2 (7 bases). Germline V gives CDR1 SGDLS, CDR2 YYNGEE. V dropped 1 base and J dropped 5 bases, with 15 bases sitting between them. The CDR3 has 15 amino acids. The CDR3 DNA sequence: TGTGCCAGCAGCGTATCGGGACACGGGAGGGAGACCCAGTACTTC. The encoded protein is CASSVSGHGRETQYF.

CDR3 nucleotides: TGTGCCTGTGGGACAGCCCAGGGATACGAGCAGTACTTC. This gives the protein CACGTAQGYEQYF. This chain connects TRBV30 to TRBJ2-7, with 7 bases fitting TRBD1. This CDR3 region has 13 residues. The germline CDR1 and CDR2 sequences are GTSNPN and SVGIG (reference sequence). With V trimmed by 6 bases and J by 4 bases, 9 bases remained unmatched.

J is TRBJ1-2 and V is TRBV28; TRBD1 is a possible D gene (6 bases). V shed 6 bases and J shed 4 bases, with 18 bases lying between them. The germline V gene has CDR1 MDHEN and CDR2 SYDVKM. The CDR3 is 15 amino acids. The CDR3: CASSTPGQRLYGYTF. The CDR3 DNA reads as TGTGCCAGCAGCACCCCGGGACAAAGACTCTATGGCTACACCTTC.

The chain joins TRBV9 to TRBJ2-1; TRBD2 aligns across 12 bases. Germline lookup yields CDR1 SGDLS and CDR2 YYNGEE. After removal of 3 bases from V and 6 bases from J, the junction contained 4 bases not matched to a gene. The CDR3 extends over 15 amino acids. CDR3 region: CASSATSGGPNEQFF. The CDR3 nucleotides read TGTGCCAGCAGCGCGACTAGCGGGGGACCCAATGAGCAGTTCTTC.

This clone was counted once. The CDR3 region is CASSQARTGESYGYTF. The CDR3 region has the DNA TGCGCCAGCAGCCAAGCCCGGACAGGGGAGAGCTATGGCTACACCTTC. V and J are TRBV4-1 and TRBJ1-2, with 9 bases identical to TRBD1. Germline V gives CDR1 MGHRA, CDR2 YSYEKL. V was clipped by 1 base and J by 4 bases; unmatched bases: 7. This CDR3 is built from 16 residues.

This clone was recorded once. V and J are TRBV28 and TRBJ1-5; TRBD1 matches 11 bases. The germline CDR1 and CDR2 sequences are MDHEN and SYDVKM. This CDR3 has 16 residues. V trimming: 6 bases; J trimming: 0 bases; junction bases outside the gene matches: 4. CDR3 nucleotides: TGTGCCAGCAGGGGACAGGGGGGATATAGCAATCAGCCCCAGCATTTT. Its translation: CASRGQGGYSNQPQHF.

The CDR3 loop reads CASSFPSGLDQETQYF. The CDR3 coding sequence is TGTGCCAGCAGCTTCCCTTCAGGACTAGATCAAGAGACCCAGTACTTC. The chain has TRBV5-4 and TRBJ2-5, with TRBD2 matching over 7 bases. Per germline, CDR1 SGHNT and CDR2 YYREEE (reference sequence). V lost 2 bases and J lost 2; bases outside the gene matches: 9. This CDR3 spans 16 amino acids.

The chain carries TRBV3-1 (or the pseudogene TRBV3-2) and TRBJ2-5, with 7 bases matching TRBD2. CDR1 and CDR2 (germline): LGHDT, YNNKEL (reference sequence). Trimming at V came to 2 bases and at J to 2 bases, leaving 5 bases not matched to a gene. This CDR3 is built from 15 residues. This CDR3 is CASSQRWGGQETQYF. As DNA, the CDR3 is TGTGCCAGCAGCCAAAGGTGGGGGGGGCAAGAGACCCAGTACTTC.

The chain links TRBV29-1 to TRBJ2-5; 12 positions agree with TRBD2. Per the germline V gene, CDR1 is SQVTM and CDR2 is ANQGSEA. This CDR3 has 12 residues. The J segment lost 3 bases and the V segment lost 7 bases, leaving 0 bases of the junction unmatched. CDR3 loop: CSGLAGEETQYF. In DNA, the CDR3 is TGCAGCGGACTAGCGGGGGAAGAGACCCAGTACTTC.

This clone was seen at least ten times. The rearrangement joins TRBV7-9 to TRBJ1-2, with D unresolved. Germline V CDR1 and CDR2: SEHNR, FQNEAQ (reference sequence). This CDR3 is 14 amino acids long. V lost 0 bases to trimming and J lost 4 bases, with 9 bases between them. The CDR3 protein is CASSLAAGSYGYTF. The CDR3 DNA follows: TGTGCCAGCAGCTTAGCCGCAGGAAGCTATGGCTACACCTTC.

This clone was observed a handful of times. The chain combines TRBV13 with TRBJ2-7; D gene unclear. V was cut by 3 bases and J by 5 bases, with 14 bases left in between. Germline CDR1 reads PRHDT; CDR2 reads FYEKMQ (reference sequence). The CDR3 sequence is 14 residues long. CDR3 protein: CASSFQAVRDEQYF. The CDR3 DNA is TGTGCCAGCAGCTTTCAGGCGGTTCGTGACGAGCAGTACTTC. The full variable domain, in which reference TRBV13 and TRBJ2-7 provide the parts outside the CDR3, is AAGVIQSPRHLIKEKRETATLKCYPIPRHDTVYWYQQGPGQDPQFLISFYEKMQSDKGSIPDRFSAQQFSDYHSELNMSSLELGDSALYFCASSFQAVRDEQYFGPGTRLTVT.

The CDR3 sequence is CASHSSPGYLGSPLHF. CDR3 nucleotide sequence: TGTGCCAGTCATAGCTCTCCGGGATACCTGGGTTCACCCCTCCACTTT. This chain links TRBV28 with TRBJ1-6, with D unclear. Trimming left V 9 bases short and J 9 bases short, with 24 bases between. The germline gives CDR1 MDHEN, CDR2 SYDVKM. This CDR3 is built from 16 residues. Full variable domain (missing parts from reference TRBV28 and TRBJ1-6): DVKVTQSSRYLVKRTGEKVFLECVQDMDHENMFWYRQDPGLGLRLIYFSYDVKMKEKGDIPEGYSVSREKKERFSLILESASTNQTSMYLCASHSSPGYLGSPLHFGNGTRLTVT.

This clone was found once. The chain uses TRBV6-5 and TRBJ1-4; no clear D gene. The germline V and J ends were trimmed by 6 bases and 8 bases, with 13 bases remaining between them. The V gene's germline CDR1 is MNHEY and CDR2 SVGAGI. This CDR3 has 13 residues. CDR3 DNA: TGTGCCAGCAGCTTTGTTTACGAGGAAAAACTGTTTTTT. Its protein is CASSFVYEEKLFF.

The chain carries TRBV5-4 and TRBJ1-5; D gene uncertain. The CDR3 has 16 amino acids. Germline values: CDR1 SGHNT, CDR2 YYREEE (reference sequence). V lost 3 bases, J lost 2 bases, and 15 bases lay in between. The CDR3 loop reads CASSSGPHLGNQPQHF. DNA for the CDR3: TGTGCCAGCAGCTCCGGACCTCACCTTGGCAATCAGCCCCAGCATTTT.

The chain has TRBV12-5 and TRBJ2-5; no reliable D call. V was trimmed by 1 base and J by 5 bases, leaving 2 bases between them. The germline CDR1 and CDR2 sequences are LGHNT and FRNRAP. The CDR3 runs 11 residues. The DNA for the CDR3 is TGTGCTAGTGGTTTGGCGGAGACCCAGTACTTC. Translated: CASGLAETQYF.

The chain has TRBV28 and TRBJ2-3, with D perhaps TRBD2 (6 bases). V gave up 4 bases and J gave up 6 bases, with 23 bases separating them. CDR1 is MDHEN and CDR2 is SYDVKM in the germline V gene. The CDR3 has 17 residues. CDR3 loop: CASSSGTGTEGRDTQYF. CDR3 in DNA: TGTGCCAGCAGTTCTGGGACCGGGACTGAAGGCAGGGATACGCAGTATTTT.

This CDR3 reads CASSQDYRAEVGNSPLHF. The CDR3 DNA is TGCGCCAGCAGCCAGGATTACAGGGCTGAAGTGGGGAATTCACCCCTCCACTTT. V gene TRBV4-3 combines with J gene TRBJ1-6, with a possible D match to TRBD1 (6 bases). From germline, CDR1 is LGHNA and CDR2 YSLEER. Trimming pared 3 bases from V and 7 bases from J, leaving 22 bases between. This CDR3 has 18 amino acids.

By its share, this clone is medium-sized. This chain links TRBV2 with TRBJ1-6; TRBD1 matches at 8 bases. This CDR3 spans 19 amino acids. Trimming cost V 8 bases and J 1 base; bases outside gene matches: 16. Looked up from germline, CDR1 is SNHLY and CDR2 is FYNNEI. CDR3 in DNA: TGTGCCAGCGAAGGACAGGGAACAAAACGAGGGTCCTATAATTCACCCCTCCACTTT. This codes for CASEGQGTKRGSYNSPLHF.

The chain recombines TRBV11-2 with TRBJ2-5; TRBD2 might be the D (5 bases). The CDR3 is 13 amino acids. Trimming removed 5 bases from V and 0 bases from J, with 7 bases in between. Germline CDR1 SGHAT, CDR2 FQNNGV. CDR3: CASSHGDQETQYF. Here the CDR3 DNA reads TGTGCCAGCAGCCACGGGGACCAAGAGACCCAGTACTTC.

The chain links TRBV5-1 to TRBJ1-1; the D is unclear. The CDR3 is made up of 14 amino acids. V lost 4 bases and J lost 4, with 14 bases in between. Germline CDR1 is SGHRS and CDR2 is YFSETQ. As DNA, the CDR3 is TGCGCCAGCAGCCTACAAGGGCCAGGCACTGAAGCTTTCTTT. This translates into CASSLQGPGTEAFF.